The 9 T cell receptor beta chains given below trace back to one sample, sequenced in a study of T cell changes during pregnancy in multiple sclerosis. Method: immunoSEQ multiplex PCR; TCRdb's copy keeps in-frame clones and lacks some. The sample records 60,000 or so clones, about 92% being singletons. Sequences were derived from peripheral blood, sampled in the second trimester of pregnancy. These receptor sequences come from a female donor in good health, enrolled as a control in a pregnancy study.

The chain couples TRBV10-3 to TRBJ1-2; TRBD1 aligns across 9 bases. From germline, CDR1 is ENHRY and CDR2 SYGVKD. CDR3 length: 16 amino acids. Unmatched junction bases numbered 13, after V lost 11 bases and J lost 0 bases. CDR3 nucleotides: TGTGCCGCGTACACGGGACAGGGTCCTTCTAACTATGGCTACACCTTC. Amino acids: CAAYTGQGPSNYGYTF.

The CDR3, as DNA: TGCGCCAGCAGCCAAGAGGGGGGAGGGAAGAGCAATCAGCCCCAGCATTTT. Its translation: CASSQEGGGKSNQPQHF. The chain has TRBV4-1 and TRBJ1-5; D may be TRBD1 (5 bases). The V end lost 0 bases, the J end lost 1 base, and 13 bases lay between the germline ends. The V gene's germline CDR1 is MGHRA and CDR2 YSYEKL. This CDR3 region has 17 residues.

The chain joins TRBV29-1 to TRBJ1-4; D remains ambiguous. The CDR3 loop spans 13 amino acids. Between the trimmed V and J ends, which lost 5 bases and 8 bases, there was a span of 15 bases. The V gene's germline CDR1 is SQVTM and CDR2 ANQGSEA. CDR3 sequence: CSVRGSRGEKLFF. Here the CDR3 DNA reads TGCAGCGTTCGGGGAAGTAGAGGGGAAAAACTGTTTTTT.

The rearrangement links TRBV19 to TRBJ2-7, with TRBD1 as a possible D gene (6 bases). Trimming removed 6 bases from V and 5 bases from J, with 26 bases in between. CDR3 length: 17 residues. CDR1 and CDR2 (germline): LNHDA, SQIVND (reference sequence). The CDR3 DNA follows: TGTGCCAGTAGAAACTCAGGCTTCGGACAGCGGATCGACGAGCAGTACTTC. Amino acid sequence: CASRNSGFGQRIDEQYF.

This clone showed up just once. This chain uses TRBV25-1 with TRBJ1-5; perhaps TRBD1 as D (6 bases). CDR1 is MGHDK, CDR2 SYGVNS, per germline. The V end was cut by 5 bases, the J end by 3 bases, with 11 bases between. CDR3 length equals 14 residues. The CDR3 DNA is TGTGCCAGCAGTACTACAGGGATCAATCAGCCCCAGCATTTT. This sequence encodes CASSTTGINQPQHF.

This clone showed up just once. The V call is TRBV13, the J call TRBJ2-6; 9 positions agree with TRBD1. The CDR3 has 20 amino acids. The V segment lost 1 base and the J segment 0 bases; nucleotides outside the gene matches: 10. Germline CDR1 and CDR2: PRHDT and FYEKMQ (reference sequence). The CDR3 DNA reads TGTGCCAGCAGCTTAGAAGGACAGGGGCGATACCACTCTGGGGCCAACGTCCTGACTTTC. This codes for CASSLEGQGRYHSGANVLTF.

The chain has TRBV13 and TRBJ1-2; maybe TRBD1 (5 bases). V was trimmed by 7 bases and J by 6 bases, leaving 27 bases between them. Germline assignment: CDR1 PRHDT and CDR2 FYEKMQ (reference sequence). The CDR3 runs 17 residues. The CDR3 DNA reads as TGTGCCAGCACCACGACGGGGGTTGGTACGGGATGGAATGGCTACACCTTC. It yields the protein CASTTTGVGTGWNGYTF.

A few counts support this clone. This chain links TRBV10-3 with TRBJ1-1, with D uncertain. The germline gives CDR1 ENHRY, CDR2 SYGVKD. CDR3 length: 12 amino acids. The CDR3 protein is CATSGRGTEAFF. CDR3 bases: TGTGCGACCAGTGGTAGAGGCACTGAAGCTTTCTTT.

The rearrangement uses TRBV9 and TRBJ2-1; 9 bases align to TRBD2. With V trimmed by 0 bases and J by 6 bases, 7 bases remained unmatched. The CDR3 is 16 amino acids. Germline V lookup: CDR1 SGDLS, CDR2 YYNGEE. The CDR3 DNA reads as TGTGCCAGCAGCGTAGTCGCTAGCGGGATGGCCAATGAGCAGTTCTTC. This encodes CASSVVASGMANEQFF.